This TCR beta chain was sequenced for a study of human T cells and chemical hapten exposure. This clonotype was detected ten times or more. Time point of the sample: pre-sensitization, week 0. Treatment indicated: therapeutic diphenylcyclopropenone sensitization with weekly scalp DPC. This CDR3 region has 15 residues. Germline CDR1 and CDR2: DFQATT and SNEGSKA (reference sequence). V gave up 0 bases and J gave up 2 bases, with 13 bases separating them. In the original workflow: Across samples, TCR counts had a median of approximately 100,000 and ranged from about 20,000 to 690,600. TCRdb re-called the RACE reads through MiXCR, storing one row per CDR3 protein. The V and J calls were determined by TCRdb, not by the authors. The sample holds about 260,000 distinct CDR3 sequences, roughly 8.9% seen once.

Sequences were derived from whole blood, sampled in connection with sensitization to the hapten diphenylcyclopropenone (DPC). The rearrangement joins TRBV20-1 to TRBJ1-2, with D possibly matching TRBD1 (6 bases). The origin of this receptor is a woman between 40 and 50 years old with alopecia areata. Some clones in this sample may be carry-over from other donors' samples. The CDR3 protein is CSARDRTGLNYGYTF. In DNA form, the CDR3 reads TGCAGTGCTAGAGATCGTACAGGGCTGAACTATGGCTACACCTTC.